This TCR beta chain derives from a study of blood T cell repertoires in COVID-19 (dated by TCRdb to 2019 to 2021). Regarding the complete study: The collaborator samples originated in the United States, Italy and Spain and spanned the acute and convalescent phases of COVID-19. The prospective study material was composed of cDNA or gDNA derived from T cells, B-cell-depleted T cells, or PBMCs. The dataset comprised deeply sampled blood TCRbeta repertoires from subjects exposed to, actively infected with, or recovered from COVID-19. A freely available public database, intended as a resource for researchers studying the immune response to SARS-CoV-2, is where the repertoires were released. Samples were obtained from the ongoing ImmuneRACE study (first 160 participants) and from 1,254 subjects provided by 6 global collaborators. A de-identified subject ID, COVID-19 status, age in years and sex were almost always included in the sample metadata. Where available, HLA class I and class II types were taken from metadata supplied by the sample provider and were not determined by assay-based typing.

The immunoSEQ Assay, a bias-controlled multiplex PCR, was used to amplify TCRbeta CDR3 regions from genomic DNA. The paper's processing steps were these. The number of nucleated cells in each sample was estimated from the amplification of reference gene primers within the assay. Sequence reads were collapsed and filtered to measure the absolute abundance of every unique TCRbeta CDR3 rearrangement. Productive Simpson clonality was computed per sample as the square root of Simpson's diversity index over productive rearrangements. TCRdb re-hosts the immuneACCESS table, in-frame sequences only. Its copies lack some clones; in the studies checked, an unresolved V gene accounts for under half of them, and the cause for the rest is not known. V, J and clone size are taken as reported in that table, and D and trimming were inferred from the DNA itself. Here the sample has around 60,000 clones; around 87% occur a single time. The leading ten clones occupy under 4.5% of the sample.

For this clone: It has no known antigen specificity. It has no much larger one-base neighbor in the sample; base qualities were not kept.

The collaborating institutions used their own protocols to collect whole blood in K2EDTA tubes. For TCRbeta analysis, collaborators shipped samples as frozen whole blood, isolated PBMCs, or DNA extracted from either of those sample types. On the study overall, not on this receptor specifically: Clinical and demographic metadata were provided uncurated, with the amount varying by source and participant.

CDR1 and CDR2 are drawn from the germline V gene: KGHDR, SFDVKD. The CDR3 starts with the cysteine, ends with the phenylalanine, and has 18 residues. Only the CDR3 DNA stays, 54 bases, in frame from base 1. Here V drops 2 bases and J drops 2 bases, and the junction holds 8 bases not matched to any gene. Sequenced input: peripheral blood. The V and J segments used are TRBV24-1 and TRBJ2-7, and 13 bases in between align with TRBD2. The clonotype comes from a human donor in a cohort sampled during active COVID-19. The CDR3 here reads CATSDSSGTSGTPYEQYF. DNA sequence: TGTGCCACCAGTGATTCGTCCGGGACTAGCGGGACCCCCTACGAGCAGTACTTC.